A single sample gave rise to the 8 T cell receptor beta chains below, sequenced in a study of neurological immune-mediated disorders. TCRdb re-called the 5' RACE reads with MiXCR, one entry per CDR3 protein. The data show under 60,000 distinct CDR3 sequences, with around 3.4% seen just once and 5.5% to 6% held by the top ten. The source material was PBMCs. Receptors originate from a man aged 40-55 years with multiple sclerosis.

This clonotype was recorded at least ten times. J is TRBJ1-1 and V is TRBV19; the D is unclear. Trimming took 5 bases from V and 6 from J, leaving 19 bases between them. CDR3 length equals 15 residues. Germline V CDR1 and CDR2: LNHDA, SQIVND (reference sequence). The CDR3 DNA reads as TGTGCCAGTAGTGGAACGGACGGGCCTTGGGCTGAAGCTTTCTTT. Residues: CASSGTDGPWAEAFF.

Concerning this clonotype: A junction boundary mismatches the germline segment, possibly from a read error. The chain joins TRBV19 to TRBJ1-6; 7 bases are a match to TRBD1. Germline CDR1 and CDR2: LNHDA and SQIVND (reference sequence). The CDR3 extends over 15 amino acids. The CDR3 DNA sequence: TGTGCCAGTAGTATAAACAGGGGTGAGGGTTCACCCCTCAACTTT. Translating it yields CASSINRGEGSPLNF.

As to this clonotype: Germline is not matched at one junction end, which may reflect a read error. The gene calls are TRBV20-1 and TRBJ1-5; perhaps TRBD1 as D (5 bases). Germline V lookup: CDR1 DFQATT, CDR2 SNEGSKA (reference sequence). This CDR3 has 13 amino acids. The CDR3 reads CSAQGESNQPQNF. CDR3 DNA sequence: TGCAGTGCCCAGGGTGAGAGCAATCAGCCCCAGAATTTT.

This clonotype was found many times. This chain uses TRBV12-3 or TRBV12-4 with TRBJ2-1; TRBD2 matches at 11 bases. V dropped 3 bases and J dropped 4; count of bases not matched to a gene: 11. CDR3 length equals 18 residues. CDR3: CASSFFVRLAGHYNEQFF. The CDR3 region has the DNA TGTGCCAGCAGTTTTTTCGTTCGACTAGCGGGACATTACAATGAGCAGTTCTTC.

In this sample, this clonotype turned up many times. V gene TRBV29-1 combines with J gene TRBJ2-1; the D is unclear. This CDR3 has 11 amino acids. Germline values: CDR1 SQVTM, CDR2 ANQGSEA. V was cut by 5 bases and J by 10 bases, with 12 bases left in between. CDR3 nucleotide sequence: TGCAGCGTTATTTGGGGTGACGAGCAGTTCTTC. Translating it yields CSVIWGDEQFF.

V is TRBV28 and J is TRBJ1-2; D is possibly TRBD1 (5 bases). V gave up 8 bases and J gave up 8 bases, with 21 bases separating them. Germline CDR1 MDHEN, CDR2 SYDVKM. The CDR3 sequence is 14 residues long. The CDR3 coding sequence is TGTGCCAGCCGGGGGGAATTCGGGACTACCGGCTACACCTTC. Translation: CASRGEFGTTGYTF.

This clonotype has ten or more counts. The chain combines TRBV15 with TRBJ2-3; D is unclear. Germline V gene sequence: CDR1 LNHNV, CDR2 YYDKDF (reference sequence). With 0 bases removed from V and 0 bases from J, the gap between germline ends came to 7 bases. CDR3 length: 15 amino acids. The DNA of the CDR3 is TGTGCCACCAGCAGAGATCGGGTTAGCACAGATACGCAGTATTTT. This translates into CATSRDRVSTDTQYF.

This clonotype came up many times. The J gene is TRBJ2-5, the V gene TRBV20-1; D tentatively fits TRBD1 or TRBD2 (5 bases each). Between the trimmed V and J ends, which lost 1 base and 2 bases, there was a span of 11 bases. In germline, CDR1 is DFQATT, CDR2 SNEGSKA (reference sequence). The CDR3 loop spans 14 amino acids. This chain's CDR3 is CSARAWDGQETQYF. Written as DNA, the CDR3 is TGCAGTGCTAGAGCCTGGGACGGACAAGAGACCCAGTACTTC.